A single sample gave rise to the 28 T cell receptor beta chains below, sequenced in a study of T-cell memory formation after mild COVID-19. TCRdb reprocessed the 5' RACE reads via MiXCR and lists one record per CDR3 protein. This table has some 250,000 distinct CDR3 sequences, roughly 10% appearing once. The specimen was PBMCs or a T cell subset sorted from them (not recorded which). These TCRs come from a man younger than 30 who had mild COVID-19 (a few samples of this study predate the infection). Cell type and time point are not known.

This rearrangement joins TRBV7-8 to TRBJ1-1; 7 bases align to TRBD1. Germline V gene sequence: CDR1 SGHVS, CDR2 FQNEAQ. The CDR3 contains 16 residues. V dropped 5 bases and J dropped 2; count of bases not matched to a gene: 11. DNA of the CDR3: TGTGCCAGCAGCACTGACAGGGAGTGGGGAAACACTGAAGCTTTCTTT. Its protein product is CASSTDREWGNTEAFF.

This clonotype showed up just a few times. This rearrangement joins TRBV5-6 to TRBJ2-5; D not certain. CDR1 and CDR2 (germline): SGHDT, YYEEEE. CDR3 length: 13 amino acids. Deletions cut 5 bases from V and 2 bases from J, with 10 bases between. The CDR3 DNA reads TGTGCCAGCAGTCTTACTATACAAGAGACCCAGTACTTC. Translation gives CASSLTIQETQYF.

This clonotype was seen only a few times. Sequence at one end of the junction differs from germline and may be a read error. The rearrangement joins TRBV7-7 to TRBJ2-3; TRBD2 is a possible D gene (6 bases). The CDR3 is 16 amino acids. Per germline, CDR1 SSHAT and CDR2 FNYEAQ (reference sequence). For the CDR3, the DNA is TGTGCTAGCAGCTTAGGTCTGCGGGGCGGCACAGATACGCAGTATTTT. This sequence encodes CASSLGLRGGTDTQYF.

The chain employs TRBV7-9 and TRBJ2-1; 8 bases line up with TRBD2. TRBJ2-5 explains the end of the DNA better; the J call may be wrong. The CDR3 is 13 residues long. Germline CDR1 reads SEHNR; CDR2 reads FQNEAQ (reference sequence). CDR3 nucleotide sequence: TGTGCCAGCAGCAAGGGACTAGAAGAGACCCAGTACTTC. Its translation: CASSKGLEETQYF.

In its sample, this clonotype was seen a few times. This chain connects TRBV7-4 to TRBJ2-1; D unclear. Germline V gene sequence: CDR1 SGHVT, CDR2 SQSDAQ. The CDR3 spans 16 residues. V shed 7 bases and J shed 0 bases, with 16 bases lying between them. In DNA form, the CDR3 reads TGTGCCAGCACCCTGAGCCGTTCTAGCTCCTACAATGAGCAGTTCTTC. It is translated as CASTLSRSSSYNEQFF.

In this sample, this clonotype turned up a few times. The rearrangement uses TRBV4-1 and TRBJ1-5; D may be TRBD1 (6 bases). V dropped 4 bases and J dropped 5 bases, with 15 bases sitting between them. Germline assignment: CDR1 MGHRA and CDR2 YSYEKL. There are 15 residues in the CDR3. This chain's CDR3 is CASSPGAPSYQPQHF. The DNA for the CDR3 is TGCGCCAGCAGCCCAGGGGCGCCGAGCTATCAGCCCCAGCATTTT.

The sample holds a few counts of this clonotype. The chain uses TRBV20-1 and TRBJ2-3; 15 positions agree with TRBD2. V gave up 5 bases and J gave up 4 bases; unmatched junction bases: 4. The CDR3 covers 15 residues. Germline assignment: CDR1 DFQATT and CDR2 SNEGSKA (reference sequence). The CDR3 DNA reads as TGCAGTGCTCGGACTAGCGGGGGGGCCTCAGATACGCAGTATTTT. It encodes CSARTSGGASDTQYF.

The chain joins TRBV4-1 to TRBJ2-5; 8 positions match TRBD2. The CDR3 length is 14 residues. The V segment lost 3 bases and the J segment 6 bases; nucleotides outside the gene matches: 6. Germline assignment: CDR1 MGHRA and CDR2 YSYEKL. This CDR3 reads CASSQPRTSQTQYF. CDR3 sequence (DNA): TGCGCCAGCAGCCAGCCCAGGACTAGCCAGACCCAGTACTTC.

A few counts support this clonotype. The gene calls are TRBV12-3 or TRBV12-4 and TRBJ1-3; D is unresolved. The length of the CDR3 is 14 residues. V shed 5 bases and J shed 0 bases, with 8 bases lying between them. The CDR3 DNA follows: TGTGCCAGCAGTCCGCTAATCTCTGGAAACACCATATATTTT. Its translation: CASSPLISGNTIYF.

This clonotype was found a few times. The J gene is TRBJ1-4, the V gene TRBV7-2; 7 positions agree with TRBD1. V lost 3 bases to trimming and J lost 5 bases; unmatched junction nucleotides: 3. Germline V CDR1 and CDR2: SGHTA, FQGNSA. This CDR3 region has 14 residues. The chain's CDR3 is CASSFQGGNEKLFF. Here the CDR3 DNA reads TGTGCCAGCAGCTTCCAGGGGGGGAATGAAAAACTGTTTTTT.

This clonotype came up once. A much larger clonotype is one base distant, so this may be a read error. The chain employs TRBV6-5 and TRBJ2-1; possibly TRBD2 for D (7 bases). The CDR3 consists of 13 residues. CDR1 and CDR2 (germline): MNHEY, SVGAGI. Trimming left V 9 bases short and J 2 bases short, with 11 bases between. The CDR3 bases are TGTGCCAGACGGCGGGGGCCCTACAATGAGCAGTTCTTC. Protein product: CARRRGPYNEQFF.

This clonotype occurred a few times. In DNA form, the CDR3 reads TGTGCCAGCACAGAAAGGGCCGGGGAGCTGTTTTTT. Its translation: CASTERAGELFF. This rearrangement joins TRBV12-3 or TRBV12-4 to TRBJ2-2; D is unclear. The CDR3 has 12 residues. V was shortened by 7 bases and J by 6 bases, with 9 bases between the two germline ends.

This sequence joins TRBV7-2 and TRBJ2-3, with 7 bases that match TRBD2. The CDR3 consists of 16 residues. From germline, CDR1 is SGHTA and CDR2 FQGNSA. The ends lost 1 base at V and 0 bases at J; junction bases unmatched: 4. Here the CDR3 reads CASSLVAGPSTDTQYF. The CDR3 DNA sequence: TGTGCCAGCAGCTTAGTAGCGGGCCCAAGCACAGATACGCAGTATTTT.

This rearrangement joins TRBV5-6 to TRBJ2-3; D is ambiguous. The CDR3 has 14 residues. Germline CDR1 reads SGHDT; CDR2 reads YYEEEE. The V end was cut by 5 bases, the J end by 9 bases, with 19 bases between. CDR3 sequence: CASSVSAGSSTQYF. CDR3 DNA sequence: TGTGCCAGCAGTGTTTCGGCCGGCAGTTCGACGCAGTATTTT.

The chain employs TRBV12-3 or TRBV12-4 and TRBJ1-1; maybe TRBD1 (5 bases). CDR3 length: 15 amino acids. The V gene lost 5 bases and the J gene lost 0 bases, with 13 bases spanning the gap. The CDR3 nucleotides are TGTGCCAGCAGTCCGGAGGGGCCCCTGAACACTGAAGCTTTCTTT. It yields the protein CASSPEGPLNTEAFF.

This clonotype has just a few counts. The chain recombines TRBV20-1 with TRBJ2-5; TRBD2 matches 13 bases. V dropped 0 bases and J dropped 6; count of bases not matched to a gene: 4. The length of the CDR3 is 15 residues. In germline, CDR1 is DFQATT, CDR2 SNEGSKA (reference sequence). CDR3 loop: CSARDWTSGGKTQYF. The DNA for the CDR3 is TGCAGTGCTAGAGATTGGACTAGCGGGGGAAAGACCCAGTACTTC.

This clonotype has a handful of counts. The rearrangement uses TRBV20-1 and TRBJ1-1; maybe TRBD1 (5 bases). V was shortened by 2 bases and J by 4 bases, with 17 bases between the two germline ends. The germline V gene encodes CDR1 DFQATT and CDR2 SNEGSKA (reference sequence). This CDR3 comprises 15 residues. The CDR3 DNA sequence: TGCAGTGCTAGAAGGCCGCCGGGGCTCAGCACTGAAGCTTTCTTT. Its translation is CSARRPPGLSTEAFF.

This clonotype was counted only a few times. The chain joins TRBV20-1 to TRBJ1-1; D is unclear. CDR1 and CDR2 (germline): DFQATT, SNEGSKA (reference sequence). The length of the CDR3 is 14 residues. The V end was cut by 1 base, the J end by 4 bases, with 13 bases between. Written as DNA, the CDR3 is TGCAGTGCTAGAGGACTGAAGAAGGGCACTGAAGCTTTCTTT. Amino acids: CSARGLKKGTEAFF.

V usage is TRBV12-3 or TRBV12-4 and J usage is TRBJ2-5; D perhaps matches TRBD2 (5 bases). CDR3 size: 15 residues. Trimming stripped 0 bases from V and 9 bases from J, with 17 bases between. The CDR3 loop is CASSLAVSAGRAQYF. In DNA, the CDR3 is TGTGCCAGCAGTTTAGCGGTGTCCGCTGGGAGAGCCCAGTACTTC.

This clonotype came up a few times. The chain uses TRBV7-2 and TRBJ1-3; no clear D. Looked up from germline, CDR1 is SGHTA and CDR2 is FQGNSA. The length of the CDR3 is 15 residues. V was pared by 5 bases and J by 1 base, with 12 bases between. CDR3 coding DNA: TGTGCCAGCAGCCTTAGGATCCAGTCTGGAAACACCATATATTTT. This translates into CASSLRIQSGNTIYF.

This clonotype was seen repeatedly, ten times or more. The chain couples TRBV20-1 to TRBJ2-3, with 10 bases fitting TRBD2. V lost 5 bases to trimming and J lost 4 bases; unmatched junction nucleotides: 9. This CDR3 comprises 15 residues. In germline, CDR1 is DFQATT, CDR2 SNEGSKA (reference sequence). Here the CDR3 DNA reads TGCAGTGCTGGGGCCGGGACTAGCGCTCCAGATACGCAGTATTTT. It encodes CSAGAGTSAPDTQYF.

Only a few counts were recorded for this clonotype. The chain is built from TRBV10-3 and TRBJ1-2; D is possibly TRBD1 (6 bases). Germline CDR1 reads ENHRY; CDR2 reads SYGVKD. V was pared by 6 bases and J by 1 base, with 12 bases between. The CDR3 has 14 residues. CDR3 nucleotides: TGTGCCATCAGGGATACAGGGTTTAACTATGGCTACACCTTC. This encodes CAIRDTGFNYGYTF.

The rearrangement links TRBV10-2 to TRBJ2-6, with TRBD1 matching 8 bases. Looked up from germline, CDR1 is WSHSY and CDR2 is SAAADI. CDR3 length: 16 residues. J was trimmed by 2 bases and V by 6 bases; bases with no gene match: 6. The CDR3 reads CASRVGQGTGANVLTF. CDR3 coding DNA: TGCGCCAGCAGGGTCGGACAGGGAACTGGGGCCAACGTCCTGACTTTC.

This clonotype was observed a handful of times. The V and J genes are TRBV7-7 and TRBJ2-1; D not certain. Per germline, CDR1 SSHAT and CDR2 FNYEAQ (reference sequence). V was clipped by 1 base and J by 5 bases, with 9 bases between them. The CDR3 is 14 residues long. CDR3 in DNA: TGTGCCAGCAGCTTAGGGCGGAGTAACAATGAGCAGTTCTTC. Protein sequence: CASSLGRSNNEQFF. Full variable domain (remainder filled in from reference TRBV7-7 and TRBJ2-1): GAGVSQSPRYKVTKRGQDVTLRCDPISSHATLYWYQQALGQGPEFLTYFNYEAQPDKSGLPSDRFSAERPEGSISTLTIQRTEQRDSAMYRCASSLGRSNNEQFFGPGTRLTVL.

J is TRBJ1-1 and V is TRBV2; D is undetermined. V lost 8 bases to trimming and J lost 0 bases, with 13 bases between them. CDR1 is SNHLY, CDR2 FYNNEI, per germline. This CDR3 is built from 14 residues. This CDR3 is CASGLDGVNTEAFF. The CDR3 DNA reads as TGTGCCAGCGGTCTGGATGGGGTGAACACTGAAGCTTTCTTT. The variable domain in full, with the rest retrieved from reference TRBV2 and TRBJ1-1, is EPEVTQTPSHQVTQMGQEVILRCVPISNHLYFYWYRQILGQKVEFLVSFYNNEISEKSEIFDDQFSVERPDGSNFTLKIRSTKLEDSAMYFCASGLDGVNTEAFFGQGTRLTVV.

This clonotype occurred a few times. The chain recombines TRBV28 with TRBJ2-5; a weak D match, TRBD2 (5 bases). V was pared by 6 bases and J by 6 bases, with 17 bases between. The CDR3 covers 14 residues. Germline V gene data show CDR1 as MDHEN and CDR2 as SYDVKM. CDR3: CASSLGGLGKTQYF. The DNA of the CDR3 is TGTGCCAGCAGCCTGGGCGGGCTGGGGAAGACCCAGTACTTC.

This clonotype was recorded a few times. This sequence joins TRBV5-1 and TRBJ2-5; possible D gene TRBD2, 6 bases. The CDR3 totals 13 residues. V was trimmed by 4 bases and J by 5 bases, leaving 12 bases between them. Germline CDR1 is SGHRS and CDR2 is YFSETQ. DNA for the CDR3: TGCGCCAGCAGCGGGGGAAGCGGGGAGACCCAGTACTTC. It codes for CASSGGSGETQYF.

This chain links TRBV10-3 with TRBJ1-2; no clear D. V was cut by 7 bases and J by 8 bases, with 14 bases left in between. There are 12 residues in the CDR3. The germline V gene encodes CDR1 ENHRY and CDR2 SYGVKD. The CDR3 region has the DNA TGTGCCATCACCGAGTCTGGGAAAGGCTACACCTTC. This gives the protein CAITESGKGYTF.